This T cell receptor (beta chain) derives from a study of T cell responses to AZD1222 COVID-19 vaccine. The study, taken as a whole, reports: Donors skewed white British and female; clonal diversity was possibly underestimated. Vaccine-associated CD4 TCRs ranged over spike, dominating at 160-218 and 743-854. Unmutated variant regions are reportedly targeted by nearly half of spike-specific TCRs.

Sequencing was performed with immunoSEQ multiplex PCR; in TCRdb, only in-frame clones are kept and a portion is missing. Counted here are some 200,000 clones, approximately 92% occurring once; the ten biggest clones make up around 9.3%. Concerning this clone: What it binds is not known.

The TCR was taken from an adult in good health. Material: peripheral blood, obtained on day 0 of AZD1222 vaccination.

The DNA for the CDR3 is TGTGCCAGCACCCCGAGGGGTAGCTCCAATGAGCAGTTCTTC. This translates into CASTPRGSSNEQFF. The chain combines TRBV7-9 with TRBJ2-1; TRBD1 or TRBD2 may be the D gene (5 bases each). Germline CDR1 and CDR2: SEHNR and FQNEAQ (reference sequence). The CDR3 spans 14 residues. Trimming shortened V by 7 bases and J by 6 bases, and 16 bases separated the two germline ends.